The 23 T cell receptor beta chains listed next were all sequenced from one sample in a study of cytomegalovirus exposure and HLA in healthy donors. Primers: 60 Vbeta forward and 13 Jbeta reverse. Sequenced by immunoSEQ multiplex PCR; TCRdb stores in-frame clones only, minus some. The sample lists about 150,000 clones, 60% to 70% occurring once. Sample: PBMCs. These receptor sequences come from a woman in her sixties or seventies in good health and CMV-seropositive.

The rearrangement joins TRBV23-1 to TRBJ2-5; D not certain. TRBV23-1 is known as an ORF, though its function is uncertain. This CDR3 spans 11 amino acids. V lost 2 bases, J lost 5 bases, and 3 bases lay in between. DNA of the CDR3: TGCGCCAGCAGTCAACATGAGACCCAGTACTTC. This codes for CASSQHETQYF.

This clone was seen more than once but under ten times. The chain couples TRBV5-1 to TRBJ2-1, with D maybe TRBD2 (7 bases). With 4 bases removed from V and 7 bases from J, the gap between germline ends came to 12 bases. CDR1 and CDR2 from the germline V gene are SGHRS and YFSETQ. CDR3 length: 13 amino acids. The CDR3 is CASSPGEGNEQFF. CDR3 DNA sequence: TGCGCCAGCAGCCCAGGGGAGGGGAATGAGCAGTTCTTC.

This chain joins TRBV30 and TRBJ2-1; the match to TRBD2 covers 7 bases. The CDR3 is 20 residues long. The junction had 26 bases not matched to a gene; V was cut back by 8 bases and J by 1 base. Germline values: CDR1 GTSNPN, CDR2 SVGIG (reference sequence). CDR3 in amino acids: CAVSNSLGLSERLSYNEQFF. CDR3 coding DNA: TGTGCCGTGTCTAACTCCCTGGGACTATCGGAGCGCCTGTCCTACAATGAGCAGTTCTTC.

The rearrangement uses TRBV7-9 and TRBJ2-2; 9 nucleotides agree with TRBD2. This CDR3 has 17 amino acids. J gave up 5 bases and V 5 bases, and 12 bases lay outside the gene matches. Germline CDR1 and CDR2: SEHNR and FQNEAQ (reference sequence). The CDR3 spells CASSPLREGPGTGELFF. DNA of the CDR3: TGTGCCAGCAGCCCTCTGCGGGAGGGCCCGGGGACCGGGGAGCTGTTTTTT.

The chain uses TRBV6-1 and TRBJ2-7, with 9 nucleotides matching TRBD2. Unmatched junction bases numbered 10, after V lost 3 bases and J lost 1 base. This CDR3 has 17 amino acids. Per the germline V gene, CDR1 is MNHNS and CDR2 is SASEGT. CDR3 residues: CASSEDRSGRFSYEQYF. The CDR3 DNA sequence: TGTGCCAGCAGTGAGGACCGTAGCGGGAGATTTTCCTACGAGCAGTACTTC.

The rearrangement uses TRBV28 and TRBJ2-7; 9 nucleotides agree with TRBD2. V shed 10 bases and J 3 bases; nucleotides not matched to a gene: 10. The length of the CDR3 is 14 residues. Per the germline V gene, CDR1 is MDHEN and CDR2 is SYDVKM. Written as DNA, the CDR3 is TGTGCCACCCGGATAGCGGGAGTGAACTACGAGCAGTACTTC. It codes for CATRIAGVNYEQYF.

The CDR3 sequence is CACQELAEAFF. The CDR3 DNA reads as TGTGCCTGTCAAGAGCTGGCTGAAGCTTTCTTT. This chain joins TRBV30 and TRBJ1-1; D is undetermined. The germline V gene has CDR1 GTSNPN and CDR2 SVGIG (reference sequence). CDR3 length equals 11 residues. Deletions cut 6 bases from V and 6 bases from J, with 11 bases between.

Only a few counts were recorded for this clone. V and J are TRBV19 and TRBJ2-1, with 11 bases lining up with TRBD2. The CDR3 is made up of 17 amino acids. Germline CDR1 reads LNHDA; CDR2 reads SQIVND (reference sequence). V gave up 8 bases and J gave up 7 bases; unmatched junction bases: 16. CDR3 nucleotide sequence: TGTGCCAGTCGGGGGGGTAGTAGCGGGAGGGCCTGGAATGAGCAGTTCTTC. This sequence encodes CASRGGSSGRAWNEQFF.

The table lists this clone with a few counts. V and J are TRBV28 and TRBJ2-2; tentative D call: TRBD1 (5 bases). V was trimmed by 3 bases and J by 4 bases, leaving 12 bases between them. This CDR3 region has 15 residues. Germline V gene lookup returns CDR1 MDHEN and CDR2 SYDVKM. The CDR3 sequence: CASSFRRVGTGELFF. CDR3 coding DNA: TGTGCCAGCAGTTTTCGCAGGGTTGGCACCGGGGAGCTGTTTTTT.

The chain joins TRBV2 to TRBJ2-7; TRBD2 matches 11 bases. The V gene's germline CDR1 is SNHLY and CDR2 FYNNEI. The ends lost 10 bases at V and 0 bases at J; junction bases unmatched: 17. The CDR3 contains 18 residues. This chain's CDR3 is CATSFSGRAGVGSYEQYF. The CDR3 region has the DNA TGTGCCACTAGCTTTAGCGGGAGGGCCGGTGTGGGCTCCTACGAGCAGTACTTC.

The chain combines TRBV2 with TRBJ2-7; TRBD2 agrees at 14 bases. V lost 4 bases to trimming and J lost 5 bases; unmatched junction nucleotides: 4. The CDR3 loop spans 15 amino acids. Germline lookup yields CDR1 SNHLY and CDR2 FYNNEI. The CDR3 bases are TGTGCCAGCAGTGGACTAGCGGGAGGGGGCAACGAGCAGTACTTC. Amino acids: CASSGLAGGGNEQYF.

The chain recombines TRBV11-2 with TRBJ1-4, with 7 bases matching TRBD1. The CDR3 is 15 amino acids. Germline lookup yields CDR1 SGHAT and CDR2 FQNNGV. The J segment lost 5 bases and the V segment lost 5 bases, leaving 8 bases of the junction unmatched. CDR3 coding DNA: TGTGCCAGCAGCCCCGAGACAGGGTTAAATGAAAAACTGTTTTTT. Its translation is CASSPETGLNEKLFF.

This chain links TRBV7-2 with TRBJ1-1; 8 bases map to TRBD1. The CDR3 extends over 15 amino acids. Germline CDR1 and CDR2: SGHTA and FQGNSA. With V trimmed by 1 base and J by 4 bases, 5 bases remained unmatched. The CDR3 is CASSLVATGGTEAFF. DNA of the CDR3: TGTGCCAGCAGCTTAGTGGCTACAGGGGGCACTGAAGCTTTCTTT.

V is TRBV7-2 and J is TRBJ1-4, with D maybe TRBD1 (5 bases). The CDR3 runs to 14 residues. Trimming pared 3 bases from V and 5 bases from J, leaving 10 bases between. Looked up from germline, CDR1 is SGHTA and CDR2 is FQGNSA. CDR3 sequence: CASSFIRGNEKLFF. DNA for the CDR3: TGTGCCAGCAGCTTTATAAGGGGCAATGAAAAACTGTTTTTT.

CDR3 in DNA: TGCGCCAGCAGGGGACTAGCGACGACCGGGGAGCTGTTTTTT. It encodes CASRGLATTGELFF. This chain links TRBV10-1 with TRBJ2-2, with 10 bases identical to TRBD2. J was trimmed by 5 bases and V by 6 bases; bases with no gene match: 3. The CDR3 spans 14 residues. Germline lookup yields CDR1 WNHNN and CDR2 SYGVQD (reference sequence).

This clone was detected a few times. CDR3 region: CASSFSGNEQYF. CDR3 DNA sequence: TGTGCCAGCAGCTTTTCAGGGAACGAGCAGTACTTC. The rearrangement uses TRBV5-6 and TRBJ2-7, with D maybe TRBD1 (5 bases). Trimming cost V 2 bases and J 5 bases, with 8 bases left between them. This CDR3 comprises 12 residues. From germline, CDR1 is SGHDT and CDR2 YYEEEE.

The chain carries TRBV4-1 and TRBJ2-3; the match to TRBD1 covers 8 bases. The V gene's germline CDR1 is MGHRA and CDR2 YSYEKL. Losses at the gene ends were 1 base for V and 5 bases for J; bases not matched to a gene: 11. The CDR3 extends over 17 amino acids. The chain's CDR3 is CASSQVYRTGIKDTQYF. The CDR3 nucleotides read TGCGCCAGCAGCCAAGTCTATAGGACAGGGATTAAAGATACGCAGTATTTT.

This clone came up once. The chain joins TRBV9 to TRBJ1-2; possible D gene TRBD1, 6 bases. This CDR3 has 15 amino acids. With 4 bases removed from V and 7 bases from J, the gap between germline ends came to 20 bases. The germline V gene has CDR1 SGDLS and CDR2 YYNGEE. The CDR3 here is CASSTQFGGAFGYTF. The DNA of the CDR3 is TGTGCCAGCAGCACCCAATTTGGGGGCGCGTTTGGCTACACCTTC.

V gene TRBV28 combines with J gene TRBJ2-1, with D maybe TRBD1 (5 bases). This CDR3 has 17 residues. Germline CDR1 reads MDHEN; CDR2 reads SYDVKM. The V end lost 1 base, the J end lost 0 bases, and 13 bases lay between the germline ends. CDR3 loop: CASSLYRRQTSYNEQFF. The CDR3 region has the DNA TGTGCCAGCAGTTTATATCGGAGACAGACCTCCTACAATGAGCAGTTCTTC.

This sequence joins TRBV7-2 and TRBJ2-5; 8 positions match TRBD2. The CDR3 loop spans 15 amino acids. CDR1 SGHTA and CDR2 FQGNSA come from the germline V gene. V was clipped by 5 bases and J by 3 bases; unmatched bases: 8. The CDR3 DNA is TGTGCCAGCAGCCGACACCAAGCGGGAGAAGAGACCCAGTACTTC. It yields the protein CASSRHQAGEETQYF.

This rearrangement joins TRBV19 to TRBJ2-1; 7 nucleotides match TRBD1. V dropped 8 bases and J dropped 8; count of bases not matched to a gene: 15. Germline-derived CDR1 and CDR2 are LNHDA and SQIVND (reference sequence). This CDR3 has 15 amino acids. DNA for the CDR3: TGTGCCAGTCAAAGGGGACAGACCAATCGGGATGAGCAGTTCTTC. Protein product: CASQRGQTNRDEQFF.

This chain joins TRBV15 and TRBJ2-6; possible D gene TRBD2, 7 bases. Trimming stripped 1 base from V and 3 bases from J, with 19 bases between. The CDR3 is 19 residues long. CDR1 is LNHNV and CDR2 is YYDKDF in the germline V gene (reference sequence). As DNA, the CDR3 is TGTGCCACCAGCAGAGGGGGGGGGCAGGGGCTACTTGGGGCCAACGTCCTGACTTTC. It encodes CATSRGGGQGLLGANVLTF. Looking up the rest from reference TRBV15 and TRBJ2-6 gives the full variable domain: DAMVIQNPRYQVTQFGKPVTLSCSQTLNHNVMYWYQQKSSQAPKLLFHYYDKDFNNEADTPDNFQSRRPNTSFCFLDIRSPGLGDTAMYLCATSRGGGQGLLGANVLTFGAGSRLTVL.

The rearrangement joins TRBV28 to TRBJ2-2; D may be TRBD2 (6 bases). Looked up from germline, CDR1 is MDHEN and CDR2 is SYDVKM. This CDR3 has 13 amino acids. V dropped 4 bases and J dropped 4 bases, with 7 bases sitting between them. CDR3 sequence (DNA): TGTGCCAGCAGTTCTAGCGTCACCGGGGAGCTGTTTTTT. Its protein product is CASSSSVTGELFF.